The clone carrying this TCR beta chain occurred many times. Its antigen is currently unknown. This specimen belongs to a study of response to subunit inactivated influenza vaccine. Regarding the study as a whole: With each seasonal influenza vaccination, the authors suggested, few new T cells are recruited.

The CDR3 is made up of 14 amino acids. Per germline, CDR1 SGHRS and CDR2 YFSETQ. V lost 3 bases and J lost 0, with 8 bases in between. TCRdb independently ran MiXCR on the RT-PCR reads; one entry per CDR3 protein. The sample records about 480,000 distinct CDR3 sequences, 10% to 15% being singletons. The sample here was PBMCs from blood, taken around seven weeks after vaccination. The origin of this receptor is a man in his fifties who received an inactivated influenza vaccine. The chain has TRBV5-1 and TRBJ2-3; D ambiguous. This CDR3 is CASSSGVSTDTQYF. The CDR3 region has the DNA TGCGCCAGCAGCTCCGGAGTTAGCACAGATACGCAGTATTTT. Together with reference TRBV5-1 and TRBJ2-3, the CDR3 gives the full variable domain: KAGVTQTPRYLIKTRGQQVTLSCSPISGHRSVSWYQQTPGQGLQFLFEYFSETQRNKGNFPGRFSGRQFSNSRSEMNVSTLELGDSALYLCASSSGVSTDTQYFGPGTRLTVL.